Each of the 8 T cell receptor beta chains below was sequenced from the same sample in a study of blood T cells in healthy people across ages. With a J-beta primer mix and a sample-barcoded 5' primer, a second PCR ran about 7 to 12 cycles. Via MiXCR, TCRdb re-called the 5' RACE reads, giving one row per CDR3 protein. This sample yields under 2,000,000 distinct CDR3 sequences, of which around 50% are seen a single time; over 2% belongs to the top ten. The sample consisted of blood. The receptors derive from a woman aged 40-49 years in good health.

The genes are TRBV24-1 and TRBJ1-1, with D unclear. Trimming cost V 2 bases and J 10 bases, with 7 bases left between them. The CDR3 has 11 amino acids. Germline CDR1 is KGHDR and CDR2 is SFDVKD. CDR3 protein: CATSDSSRAFF. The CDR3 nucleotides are TGTGCCACCAGTGATTCCTCCAGAGCTTTCTTT.

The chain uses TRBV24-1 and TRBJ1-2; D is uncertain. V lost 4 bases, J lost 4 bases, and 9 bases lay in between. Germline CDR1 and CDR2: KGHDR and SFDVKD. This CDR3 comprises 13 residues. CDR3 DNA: TGTGCCACCAGTGACTATGGATCCTATGGCTACACCTTC. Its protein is CATSDYGSYGYTF.

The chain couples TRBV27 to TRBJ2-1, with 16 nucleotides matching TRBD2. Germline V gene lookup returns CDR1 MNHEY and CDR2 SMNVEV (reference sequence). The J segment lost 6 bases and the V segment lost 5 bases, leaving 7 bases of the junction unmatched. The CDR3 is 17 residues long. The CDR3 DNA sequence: TGTGCCAGCAGTACCCCCGGGACTAGCGGGGGGGCCAATGAGCAGTTCTTC. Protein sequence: CASSTPGTSGGANEQFF.

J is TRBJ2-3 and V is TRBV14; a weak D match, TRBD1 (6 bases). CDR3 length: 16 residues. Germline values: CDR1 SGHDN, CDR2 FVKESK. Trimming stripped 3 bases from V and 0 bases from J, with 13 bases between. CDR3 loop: CASSQPSGASTDTQYF. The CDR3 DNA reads TGTGCCAGCAGCCAGCCCTCAGGGGCAAGCACAGATACGCAGTATTTT. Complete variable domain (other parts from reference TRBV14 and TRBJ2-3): EAGVTQFPSHSVIEKGQTVTLRCDPISGHDNLYWYRRVMGKEIKFLLHFVKESKQDESGMPNNRFLAERTGGTYSTLKVQPAELEDSGVYFCASSQPSGASTDTQYFGPGTRLTVL.

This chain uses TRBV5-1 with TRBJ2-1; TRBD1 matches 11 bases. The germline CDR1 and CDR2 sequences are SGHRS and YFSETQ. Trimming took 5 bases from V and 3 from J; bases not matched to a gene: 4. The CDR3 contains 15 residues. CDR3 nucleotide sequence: TGCGCCAGCAGTTGGACAGGGGGCGTCTACAATGAGCAGTTCTTC. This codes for CASSWTGGVYNEQFF.

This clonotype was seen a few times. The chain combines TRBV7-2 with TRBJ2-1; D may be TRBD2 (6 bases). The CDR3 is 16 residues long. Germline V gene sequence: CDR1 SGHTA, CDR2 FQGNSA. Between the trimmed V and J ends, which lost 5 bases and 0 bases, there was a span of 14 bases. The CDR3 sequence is CASSPGGVGSYNEQFF. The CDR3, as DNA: TGTGCCAGCAGCCCCGGCGGGGTGGGCTCCTACAATGAGCAGTTCTTC. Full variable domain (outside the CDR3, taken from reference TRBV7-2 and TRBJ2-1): GAGVSQSPSNKVTEKGKDVELRCDPISGHTALYWYRQSLGQGLEFLIYFQGNSAPDKSGLPSDRFSAERTGGSVSTLTIQRTQQEDSAVYLCASSPGGVGSYNEQFFGPGTRLTVL.

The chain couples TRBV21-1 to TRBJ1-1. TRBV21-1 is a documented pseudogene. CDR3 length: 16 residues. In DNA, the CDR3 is TGTGCCAGCAGCAAAGTTACTCAGGAGGTCAACACTGAAGCTTTCTTT. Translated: CASSKVTQEVNTEAFF.

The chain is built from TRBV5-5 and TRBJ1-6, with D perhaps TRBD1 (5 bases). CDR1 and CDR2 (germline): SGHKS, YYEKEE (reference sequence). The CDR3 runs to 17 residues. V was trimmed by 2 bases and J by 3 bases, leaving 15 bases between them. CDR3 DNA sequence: TGTGCCAGCAGCTTTTCTTGGCCGGGGGACTATAATTCACCCCTCCACTTT. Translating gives CASSFSWPGDYNSPLHF.